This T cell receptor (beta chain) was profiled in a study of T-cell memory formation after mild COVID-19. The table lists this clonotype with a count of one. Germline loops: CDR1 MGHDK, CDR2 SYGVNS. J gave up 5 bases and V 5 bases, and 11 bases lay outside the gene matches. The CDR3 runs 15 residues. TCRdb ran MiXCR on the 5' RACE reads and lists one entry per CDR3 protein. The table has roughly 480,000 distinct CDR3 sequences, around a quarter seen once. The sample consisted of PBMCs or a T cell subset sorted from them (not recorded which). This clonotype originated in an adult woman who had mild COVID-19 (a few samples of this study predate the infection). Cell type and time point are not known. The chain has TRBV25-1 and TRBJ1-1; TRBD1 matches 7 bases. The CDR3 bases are TGTGCCAGCAGTAGTACCGAGGGGGCGAAGACTGAAGCTTTCTTT. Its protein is CASSSTEGAKTEAFF.